This T cell receptor (beta chain) was documented in a study of beta chain features in type 1 diabetes. This clone has just a few counts. Its antigen is still unknown. Broader study findings: For Type 1 diabetes patients, all four CD4+ subsets carried TCRB CDR3s that were moderately but significantly shorter.

As every portion of the isolated RNA was reverse transcribed, the sequencing read expressed TCRB transcripts. Repertoires were generated with immunoSEQ multiplex PCR, while TCRdb's copy carries only in-frame clones and drops some. The sample yields over 150,000 clones, around 8% seen once. This TCR came from a woman aged 40 to 50 with type 1 diabetes. Sample: central memory CD4+ T cells from blood.

CDR3 protein: CASSPAGLDYNEQFF. CDR3 sequence (DNA): TGTGCCAGCAGCCCCGCGGGACTCGATTACAATGAGCAGTTCTTC. V usage is TRBV7-7 and J usage is TRBJ2-1; D may be TRBD2 (6 bases). The germline V gene encodes CDR1 SSHAT and CDR2 FNYEAQ (reference sequence). V gave up 5 bases and J gave up 4 bases, with 15 bases separating them. This CDR3 contains 15 residues.